This T cell receptor (beta chain) is drawn from a study of cytomegalovirus exposure and HLA in healthy donors. The CDR3 spans 17 residues. Germline loops: CDR1 SGHRS, CDR2 YFSETQ. The V and J ends lost 1 base and 3 bases, in that order; junction bases with no gene match: 12. On this clone itself: Antigen: not known.

Study-wide results and limits: V segments that were indistinguishable, TRBV6-2 and TRBV6-3 among them, were omitted from analysis.

The PCR contained 60 Vbeta and 13 Jbeta primers. The assay was immunoSEQ multiplex PCR, and TCRdb's table has in-frame clones only and misses some. The table records roughly 77,000 clones, around 78% of them present only once. Specimen: PBMCs. The sequence was obtained from a man aged 35 to 55 in good health and CMV-seronegative. The chain uses TRBV5-1 and TRBJ1-1, with 7 positions matching TRBD1. The CDR3 DNA follows: TGCGCCAGCAGCTTGTGGTGGGGCCCGACAGGGTACACTGAAGCTTTCTTT. Its translation: CASSLWWGPTGYTEAFF.